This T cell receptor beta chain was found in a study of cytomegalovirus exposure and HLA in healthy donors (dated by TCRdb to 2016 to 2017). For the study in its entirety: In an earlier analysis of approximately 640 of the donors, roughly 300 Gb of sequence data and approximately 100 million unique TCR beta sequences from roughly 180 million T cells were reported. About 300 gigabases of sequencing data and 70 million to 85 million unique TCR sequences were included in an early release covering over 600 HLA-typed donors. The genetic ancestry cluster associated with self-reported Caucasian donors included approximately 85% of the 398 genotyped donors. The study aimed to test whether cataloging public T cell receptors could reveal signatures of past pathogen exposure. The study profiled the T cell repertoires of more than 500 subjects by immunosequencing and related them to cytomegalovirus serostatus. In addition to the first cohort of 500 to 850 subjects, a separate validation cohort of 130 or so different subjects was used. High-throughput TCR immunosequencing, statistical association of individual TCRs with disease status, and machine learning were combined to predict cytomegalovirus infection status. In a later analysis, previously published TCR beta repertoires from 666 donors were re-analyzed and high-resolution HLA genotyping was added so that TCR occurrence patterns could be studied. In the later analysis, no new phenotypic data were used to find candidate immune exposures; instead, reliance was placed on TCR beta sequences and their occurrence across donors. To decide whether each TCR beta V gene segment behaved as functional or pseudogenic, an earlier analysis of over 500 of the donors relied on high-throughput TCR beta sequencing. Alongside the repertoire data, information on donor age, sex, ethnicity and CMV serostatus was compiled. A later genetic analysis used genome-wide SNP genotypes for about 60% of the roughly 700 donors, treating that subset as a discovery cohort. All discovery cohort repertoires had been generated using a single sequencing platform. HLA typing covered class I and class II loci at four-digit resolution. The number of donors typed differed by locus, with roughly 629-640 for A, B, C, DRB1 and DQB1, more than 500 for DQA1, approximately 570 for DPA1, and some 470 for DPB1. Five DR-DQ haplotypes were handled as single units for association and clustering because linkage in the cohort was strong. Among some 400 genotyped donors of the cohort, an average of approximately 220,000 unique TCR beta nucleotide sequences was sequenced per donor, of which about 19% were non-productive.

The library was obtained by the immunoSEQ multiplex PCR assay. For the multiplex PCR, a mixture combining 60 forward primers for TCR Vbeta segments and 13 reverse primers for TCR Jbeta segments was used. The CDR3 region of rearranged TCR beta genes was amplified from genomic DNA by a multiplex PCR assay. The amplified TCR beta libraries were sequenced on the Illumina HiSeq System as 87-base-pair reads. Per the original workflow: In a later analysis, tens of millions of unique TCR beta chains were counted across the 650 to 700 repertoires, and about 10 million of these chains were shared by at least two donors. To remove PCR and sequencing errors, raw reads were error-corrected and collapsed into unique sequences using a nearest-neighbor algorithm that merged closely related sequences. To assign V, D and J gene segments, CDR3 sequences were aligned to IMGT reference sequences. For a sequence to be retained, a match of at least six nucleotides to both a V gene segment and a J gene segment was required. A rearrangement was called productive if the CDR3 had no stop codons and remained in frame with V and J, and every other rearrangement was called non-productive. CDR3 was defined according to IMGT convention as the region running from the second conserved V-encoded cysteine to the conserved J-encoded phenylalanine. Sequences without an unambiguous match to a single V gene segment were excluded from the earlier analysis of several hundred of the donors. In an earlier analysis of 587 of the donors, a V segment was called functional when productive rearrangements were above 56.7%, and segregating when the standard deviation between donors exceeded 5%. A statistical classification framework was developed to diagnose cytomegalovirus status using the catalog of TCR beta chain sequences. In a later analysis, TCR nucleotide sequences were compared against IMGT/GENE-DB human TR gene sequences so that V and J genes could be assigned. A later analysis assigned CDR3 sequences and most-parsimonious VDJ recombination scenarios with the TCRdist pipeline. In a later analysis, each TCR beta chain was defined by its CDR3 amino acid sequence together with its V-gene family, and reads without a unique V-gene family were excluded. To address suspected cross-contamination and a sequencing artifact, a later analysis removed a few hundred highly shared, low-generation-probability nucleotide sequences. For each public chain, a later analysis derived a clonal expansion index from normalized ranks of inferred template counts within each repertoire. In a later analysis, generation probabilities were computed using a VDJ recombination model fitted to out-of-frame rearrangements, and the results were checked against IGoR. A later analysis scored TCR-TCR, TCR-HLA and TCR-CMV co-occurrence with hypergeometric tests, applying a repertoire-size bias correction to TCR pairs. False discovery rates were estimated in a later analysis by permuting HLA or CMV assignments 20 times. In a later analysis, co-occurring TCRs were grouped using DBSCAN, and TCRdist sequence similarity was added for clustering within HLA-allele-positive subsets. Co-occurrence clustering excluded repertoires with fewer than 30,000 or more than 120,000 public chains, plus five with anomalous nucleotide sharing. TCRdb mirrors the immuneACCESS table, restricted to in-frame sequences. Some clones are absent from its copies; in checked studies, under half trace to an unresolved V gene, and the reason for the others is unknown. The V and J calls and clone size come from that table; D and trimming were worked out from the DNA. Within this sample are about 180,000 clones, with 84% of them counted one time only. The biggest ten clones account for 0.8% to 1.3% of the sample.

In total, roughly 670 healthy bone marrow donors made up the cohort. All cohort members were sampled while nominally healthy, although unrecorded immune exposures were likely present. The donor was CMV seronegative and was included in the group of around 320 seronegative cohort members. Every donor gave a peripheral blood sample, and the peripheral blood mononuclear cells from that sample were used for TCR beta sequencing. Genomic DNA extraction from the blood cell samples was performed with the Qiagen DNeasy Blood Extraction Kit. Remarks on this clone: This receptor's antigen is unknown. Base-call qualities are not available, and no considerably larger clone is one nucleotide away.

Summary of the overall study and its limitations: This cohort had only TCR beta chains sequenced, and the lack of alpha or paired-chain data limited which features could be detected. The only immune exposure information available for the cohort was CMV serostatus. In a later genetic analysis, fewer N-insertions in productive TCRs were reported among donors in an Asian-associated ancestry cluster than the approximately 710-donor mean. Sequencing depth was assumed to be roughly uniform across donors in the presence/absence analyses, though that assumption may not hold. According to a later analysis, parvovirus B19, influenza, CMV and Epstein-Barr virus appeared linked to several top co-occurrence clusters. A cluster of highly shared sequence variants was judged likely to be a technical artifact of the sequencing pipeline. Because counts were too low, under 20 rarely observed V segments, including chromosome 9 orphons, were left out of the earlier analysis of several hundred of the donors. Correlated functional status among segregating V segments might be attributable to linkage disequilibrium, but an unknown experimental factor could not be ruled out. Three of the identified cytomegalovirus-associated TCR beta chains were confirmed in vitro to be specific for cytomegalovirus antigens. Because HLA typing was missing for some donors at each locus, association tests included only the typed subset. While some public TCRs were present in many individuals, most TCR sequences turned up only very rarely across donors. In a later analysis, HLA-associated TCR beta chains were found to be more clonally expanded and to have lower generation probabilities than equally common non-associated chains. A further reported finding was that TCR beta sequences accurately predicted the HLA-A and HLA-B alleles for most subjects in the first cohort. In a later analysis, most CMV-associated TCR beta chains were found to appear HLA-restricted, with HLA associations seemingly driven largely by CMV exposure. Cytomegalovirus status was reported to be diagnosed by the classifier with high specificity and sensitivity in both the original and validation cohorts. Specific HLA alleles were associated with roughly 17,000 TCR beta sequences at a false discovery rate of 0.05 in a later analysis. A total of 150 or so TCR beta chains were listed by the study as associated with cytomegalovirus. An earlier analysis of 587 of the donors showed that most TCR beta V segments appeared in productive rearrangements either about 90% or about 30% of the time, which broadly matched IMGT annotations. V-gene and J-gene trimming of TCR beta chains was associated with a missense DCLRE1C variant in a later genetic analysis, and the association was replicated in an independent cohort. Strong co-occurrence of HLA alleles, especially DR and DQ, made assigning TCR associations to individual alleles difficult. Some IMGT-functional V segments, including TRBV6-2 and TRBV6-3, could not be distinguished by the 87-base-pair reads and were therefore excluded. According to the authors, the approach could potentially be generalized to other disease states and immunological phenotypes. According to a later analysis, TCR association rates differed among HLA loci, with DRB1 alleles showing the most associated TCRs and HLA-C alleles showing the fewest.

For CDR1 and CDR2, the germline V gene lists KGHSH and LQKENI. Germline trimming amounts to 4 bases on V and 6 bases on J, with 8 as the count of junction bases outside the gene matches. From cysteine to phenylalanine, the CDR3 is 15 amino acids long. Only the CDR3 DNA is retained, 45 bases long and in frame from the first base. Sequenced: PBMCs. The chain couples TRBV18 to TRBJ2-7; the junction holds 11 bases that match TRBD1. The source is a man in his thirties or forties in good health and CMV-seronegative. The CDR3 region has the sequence CASSQSGTGGGEQYF. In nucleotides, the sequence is TGTGCCAGCTCACAGTCGGGGACAGGGGGAGGCGAGCAGTACTTC. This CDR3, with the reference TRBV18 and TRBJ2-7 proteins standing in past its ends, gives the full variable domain NAGVMQNPRHLVRRRGQEARLRCSPMKGHSHVYWYRQLPEEGLKFMVYLQKENIIDESGMPKERFSAEFPKEGPSILRIQQVVRGDSAAYFCASSQSGTGGGEQYFGPGTRLTVT.